This T cell receptor beta chain was captured by sequencing in a study of blood T cell repertoires in COVID-19. About the study: Nucleic acid was either cDNA or gDNA, and it came from T cells, B-cell-depleted T cells, or PBMCs.

The recovered donors of Cohort 3 showed two negative PCRs, clearance, or symptom resolution. Authors' processing steps: Estimates of nucleated cell counts were drawn from the amplification of reference gene primers. Assay used: immunoSEQ multiplex PCR; TCRdb lists only in-frame clones, some missing. That table furnishes V, J and clone size, whereas the DNA furnished D and trimming. Of 200,000 to 250,000 clones detected, about 84% appear once; the ten largest clones hold about 2%. The clonotype originates from a man aged 55 to 69 who had recovered from COVID-19. Sequenced input: PBMCs or T cells enriched from blood (not recorded which).

DNA of the CDR3: TGTGCCAGCAGTACTAGCGTCGACGAGCAGTACTTC. This translates into CASSTSVDEQYF. The chain links TRBV6-2 or TRBV6-3 to TRBJ2-7, with 7 nucleotides matching TRBD2. This CDR3 is 12 amino acids long. The germline V gene encodes CDR1 MNHEY and CDR2 SVGEGT. Trimming at V came to 5 bases and at J to 5 bases, leaving 3 bases not matched to a gene.